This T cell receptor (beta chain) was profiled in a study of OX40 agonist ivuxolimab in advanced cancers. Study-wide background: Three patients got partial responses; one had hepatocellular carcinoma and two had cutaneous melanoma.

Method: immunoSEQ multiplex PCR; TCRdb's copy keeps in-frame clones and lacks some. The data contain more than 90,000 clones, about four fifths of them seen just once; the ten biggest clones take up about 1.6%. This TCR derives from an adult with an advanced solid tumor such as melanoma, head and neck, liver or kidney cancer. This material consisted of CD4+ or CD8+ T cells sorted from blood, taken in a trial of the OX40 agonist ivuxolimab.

CDR3 nucleotides: TGTGCCAGCCATTCGCAGAGCTCCTACAATGAGCAGTTCTTC. It specifies CASHSQSSYNEQFF. J is TRBJ2-1 and V is TRBV11-2; D remains ambiguous. Per the germline V gene, CDR1 is SGHAT and CDR2 is FQNNGV. This CDR3 spans 14 amino acids. The V end lost 8 bases, the J end lost 0 bases, and 11 bases lay between the germline ends.